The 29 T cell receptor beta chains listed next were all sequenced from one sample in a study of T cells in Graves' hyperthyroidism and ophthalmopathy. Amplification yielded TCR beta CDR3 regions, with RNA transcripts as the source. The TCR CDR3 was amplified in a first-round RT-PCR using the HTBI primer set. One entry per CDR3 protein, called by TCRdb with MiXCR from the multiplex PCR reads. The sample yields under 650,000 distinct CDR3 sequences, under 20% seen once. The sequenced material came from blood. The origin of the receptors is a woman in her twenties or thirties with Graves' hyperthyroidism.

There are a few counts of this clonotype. CDR3 DNA sequence: TGTGCCTCGACGGAGAACGGGGAGCTGTTTTTT. This gives the protein CASTENGELFF. The V call is TRBV10-3, the J call TRBJ2-2, with no clear D. Germline V gives CDR1 ENHRY, CDR2 SYGVKD. The CDR3 covers 11 residues. With 11 bases removed from V and 7 bases from J, the gap between germline ends came to 11 bases.

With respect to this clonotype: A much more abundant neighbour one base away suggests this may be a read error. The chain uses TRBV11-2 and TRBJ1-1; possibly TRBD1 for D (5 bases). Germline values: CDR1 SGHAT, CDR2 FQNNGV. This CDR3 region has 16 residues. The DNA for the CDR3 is TGTCCCAGCAGCTTAGGGAGGGGCAGAGGGAACACTGAAGCTTTCTTT. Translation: CPSSLGRGRGNTEAFF.

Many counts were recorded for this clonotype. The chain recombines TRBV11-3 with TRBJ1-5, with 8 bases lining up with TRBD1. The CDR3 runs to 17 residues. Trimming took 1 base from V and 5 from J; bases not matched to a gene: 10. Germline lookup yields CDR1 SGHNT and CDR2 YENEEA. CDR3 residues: CASSLVGEPGGHQPQHF. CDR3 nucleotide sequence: TGTGCCAGCAGCTTAGTAGGGGAACCAGGGGGCCATCAGCCCCAGCATTTT.

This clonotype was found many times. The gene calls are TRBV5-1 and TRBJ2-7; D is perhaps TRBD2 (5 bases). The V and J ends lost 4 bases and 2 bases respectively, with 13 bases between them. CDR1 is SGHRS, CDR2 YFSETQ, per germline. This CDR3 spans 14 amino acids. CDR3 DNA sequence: TGCGCCAGCAGCACGGCGGGCCCGACCTACGAGCAGTACTTC. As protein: CASSTAGPTYEQYF. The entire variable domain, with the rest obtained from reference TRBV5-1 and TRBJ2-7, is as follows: KAGVTQTPRYLIKTRGQQVTLSCSPISGHRSVSWYQQTPGQGLQFLFEYFSETQRNKGNFPGRFSGRQFSNSRSEMNVSTLELGDSALYLCASSTAGPTYEQYFGPGTRLTVT.

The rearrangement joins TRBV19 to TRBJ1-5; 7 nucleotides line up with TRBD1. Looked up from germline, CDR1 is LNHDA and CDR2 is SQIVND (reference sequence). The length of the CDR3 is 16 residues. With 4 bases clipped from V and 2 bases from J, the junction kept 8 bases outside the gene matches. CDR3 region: CASSNNRGPGNQPQHF. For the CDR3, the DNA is TGTGCCAGTAGTAACAACAGGGGCCCGGGCAATCAGCCCCAGCATTTT. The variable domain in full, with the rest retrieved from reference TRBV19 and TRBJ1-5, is DGGITQSPKYLFRKEGQNVTLSCEQNLNHDAMYWYRQDPGQGLRLIYYSQIVNDFQKGDIAEGYSVSREKKESFPLTVTSAQKNPTAFYLCASSNNRGPGNQPQHFGDGTRLSIL.

In nucleotides, the CDR3 is TGTGCCAGCAGTTTATCCACAGGGGTCAACTACGAGCAGTACTTC. Amino acids: CASSLSTGVNYEQYF. This chain links TRBV28 with TRBJ2-7; TRBD1 agrees at 7 bases. V dropped 1 base and J dropped 3; count of bases not matched to a gene: 6. The CDR3 sequence is 15 residues long. CDR1 and CDR2 from the germline V gene are MDHEN and SYDVKM.

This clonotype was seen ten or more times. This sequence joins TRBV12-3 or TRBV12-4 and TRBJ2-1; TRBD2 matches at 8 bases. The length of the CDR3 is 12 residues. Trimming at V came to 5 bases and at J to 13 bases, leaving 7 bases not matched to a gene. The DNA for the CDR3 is TGTGCCAGCAGTGCGCTAGCGGGTGGACAGTTCTTC. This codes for CASSALAGGQFF.

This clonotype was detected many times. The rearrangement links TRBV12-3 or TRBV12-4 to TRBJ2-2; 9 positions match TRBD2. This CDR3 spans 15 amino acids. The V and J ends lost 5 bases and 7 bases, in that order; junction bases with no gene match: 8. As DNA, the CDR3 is TGTGCCAGCAGTCCCCGCGCGGGAGGGGGCGGGGAGCTGTTTTTT. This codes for CASSPRAGGGGELFF.

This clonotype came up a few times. CDR3 in amino acids: CASSLVRDRVYEQYF. DNA of the CDR3: TGTGCCAGCAGTCTCGTGAGGGACAGGGTCTACGAGCAGTACTTC. V and J are TRBV27 and TRBJ2-7, with 9 bases lining up with TRBD1. Germline CDR1 and CDR2: MNHEY and SMNVEV (reference sequence). V lost 5 bases and J lost 3; bases outside the gene matches: 8. The CDR3 runs to 15 residues.

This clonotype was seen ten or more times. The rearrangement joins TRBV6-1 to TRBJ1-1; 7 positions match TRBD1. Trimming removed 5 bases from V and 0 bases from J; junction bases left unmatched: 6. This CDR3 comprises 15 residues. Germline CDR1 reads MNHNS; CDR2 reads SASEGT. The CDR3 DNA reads TGTGCCAGCAGTACTCCGGGACAGTTGAACACTGAAGCTTTCTTT. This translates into CASSTPGQLNTEAFF.

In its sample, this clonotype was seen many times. This CDR3 reads CSASQTGLTMWQFF. DNA for the CDR3: TGCAGTGCTAGCCAGACAGGGTTAACAATGTGGCAGTTCTTC. The V gene is TRBV20-1, the J gene TRBJ2-1, with 7 bases identical to TRBD1. This CDR3 has 14 amino acids. CDR1 DFQATT and CDR2 SNEGSKA come from the germline V gene (reference sequence). Trimming removed 3 bases from V and 12 bases from J; junction bases left unmatched: 14.

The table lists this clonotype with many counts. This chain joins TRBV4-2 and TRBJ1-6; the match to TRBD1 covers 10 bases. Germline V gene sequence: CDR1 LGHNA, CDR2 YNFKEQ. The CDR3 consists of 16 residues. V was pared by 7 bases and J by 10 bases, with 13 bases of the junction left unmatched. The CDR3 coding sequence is TGTGCCAGCAAGGGCGAACTGGGACAGGGGCAATCACCCCTCCACTTT. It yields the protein CASKGELGQGQSPLHF.

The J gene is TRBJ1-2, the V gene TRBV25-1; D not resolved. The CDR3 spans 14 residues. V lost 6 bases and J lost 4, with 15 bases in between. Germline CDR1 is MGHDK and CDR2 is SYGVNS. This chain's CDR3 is CASSPYGGSYGYTF. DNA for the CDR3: TGTGCCAGCAGCCCTTACGGAGGGTCCTATGGCTACACCTTC.

The CDR3 region has the DNA TGTGCCAGCAGTTTACGACAGCGGGGAGAAGCTTTCTTT. Residues: CASSLRQRGEAFF. This rearrangement joins TRBV27 to TRBJ1-1; perhaps TRBD1 as D (5 bases). The CDR3 covers 13 residues. The V gene lost 2 bases and the J gene lost 8 bases, with 12 bases spanning the gap. Germline CDR1 MNHEY, CDR2 SMNVEV (reference sequence).

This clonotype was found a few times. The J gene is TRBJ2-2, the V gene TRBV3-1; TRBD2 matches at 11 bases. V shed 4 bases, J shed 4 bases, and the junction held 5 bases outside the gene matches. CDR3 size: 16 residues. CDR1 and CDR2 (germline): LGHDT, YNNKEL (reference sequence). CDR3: CASSPLAGAVTGELFF. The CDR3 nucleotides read TGTGCCAGCAGCCCACTAGCGGGAGCGGTCACCGGGGAGCTGTTTTTT.

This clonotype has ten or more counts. The CDR3 region has the DNA TGTGCCAGCAGTTTAGGACTCCGCTCTGGGGCCAACGTCCTGACTTTC. As protein: CASSLGLRSGANVLTF. This rearrangement joins TRBV28 to TRBJ2-6, with TRBD2 as a possible D gene (5 bases). CDR1 and CDR2 from the germline V gene are MDHEN and SYDVKM. With 2 bases removed from V and 0 bases from J, the gap between germline ends came to 8 bases. The CDR3 loop spans 16 amino acids.

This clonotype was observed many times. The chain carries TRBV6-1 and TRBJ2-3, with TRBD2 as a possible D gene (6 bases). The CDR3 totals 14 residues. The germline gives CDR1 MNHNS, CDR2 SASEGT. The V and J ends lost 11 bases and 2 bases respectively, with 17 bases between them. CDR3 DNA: TGTGCCTGCCGGGAGCGAGCGTCCACAGATACGCAGTATTTT. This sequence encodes CACRERASTDTQYF.

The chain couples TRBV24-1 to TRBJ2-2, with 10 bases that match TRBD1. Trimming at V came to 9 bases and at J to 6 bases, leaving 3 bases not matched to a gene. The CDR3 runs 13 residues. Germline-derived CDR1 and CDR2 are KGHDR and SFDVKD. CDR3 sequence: CATEDRGSGELFF. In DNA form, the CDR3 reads TGTGCCACCGAGGACAGGGGGTCCGGGGAGCTGTTTTTT.

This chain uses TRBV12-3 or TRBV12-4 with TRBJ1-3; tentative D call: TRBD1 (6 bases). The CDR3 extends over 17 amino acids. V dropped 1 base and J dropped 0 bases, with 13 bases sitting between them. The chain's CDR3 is CASSLGTALNSGNTIYF. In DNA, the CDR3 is TGTGCCAGCAGTTTAGGGACAGCCTTGAACTCTGGAAACACCATATATTTT.

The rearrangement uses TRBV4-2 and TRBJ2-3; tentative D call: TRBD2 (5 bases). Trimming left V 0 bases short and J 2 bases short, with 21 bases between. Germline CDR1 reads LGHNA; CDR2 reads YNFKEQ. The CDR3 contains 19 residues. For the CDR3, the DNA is TGTGCCAGCAGCCAAGATCAGAGGGTAGGAGTACGGTACACAGATACGCAGTATTTT. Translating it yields CASSQDQRVGVRYTDTQYF.

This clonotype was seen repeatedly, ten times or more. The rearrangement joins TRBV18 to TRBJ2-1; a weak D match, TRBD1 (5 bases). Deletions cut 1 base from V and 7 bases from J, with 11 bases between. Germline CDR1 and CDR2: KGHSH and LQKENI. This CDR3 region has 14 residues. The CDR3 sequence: CASSPQAGSNEQFF. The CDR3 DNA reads TGTGCCAGCTCACCACAAGCAGGGTCGAATGAGCAGTTCTTC.

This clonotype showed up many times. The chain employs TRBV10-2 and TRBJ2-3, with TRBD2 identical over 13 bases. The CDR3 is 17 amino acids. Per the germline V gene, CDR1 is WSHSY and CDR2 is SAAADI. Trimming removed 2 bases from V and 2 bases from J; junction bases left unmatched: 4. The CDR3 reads CASSEAGLAGVTDTQYF. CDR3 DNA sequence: TGCGCCAGCAGTGAGGCAGGACTAGCGGGGGTCACAGATACGCAGTATTTT.

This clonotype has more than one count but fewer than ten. CDR3 residues: CASSARDTNEQFF. The CDR3 DNA follows: TGTGCCAGCAGCGCGAGGGACACCAATGAGCAGTTCTTC. The gene calls are TRBV9 and TRBJ2-1; the D gene is possibly TRBD1 (6 bases). The V end was cut by 3 bases, the J end by 6 bases, with 10 bases between. This CDR3 comprises 13 residues. The germline CDR1 and CDR2 sequences are SGDLS and YYNGEE.

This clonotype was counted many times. The DNA for the CDR3 is TGTGCCAGCAGCCCATCGGGCTTCTCTGGAAACACCATATATTTT. Amino acids: CASSPSGFSGNTIYF. The chain joins TRBV3-1 to TRBJ1-3; D is unresolved. Trimming left V 4 bases short and J 0 bases short, with 10 bases between. Germline CDR1 LGHDT, CDR2 YNNKEL (reference sequence). The CDR3 covers 15 residues.

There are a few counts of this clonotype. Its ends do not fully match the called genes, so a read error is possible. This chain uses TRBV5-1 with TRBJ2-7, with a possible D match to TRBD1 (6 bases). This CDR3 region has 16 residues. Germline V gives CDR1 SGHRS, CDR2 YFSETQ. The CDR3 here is CASSSTGTTSSYKQYF. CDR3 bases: TGCGCCAGCAGCAGTACCGGGACAACGAGCTCCTACAAGCAGTACTTC.

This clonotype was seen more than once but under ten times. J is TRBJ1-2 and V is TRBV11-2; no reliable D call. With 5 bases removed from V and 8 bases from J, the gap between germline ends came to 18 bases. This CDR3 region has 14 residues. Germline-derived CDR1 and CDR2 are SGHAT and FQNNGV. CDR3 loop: CASSQVSSHRGYTF. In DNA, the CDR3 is TGTGCCAGCAGCCAAGTTTCGTCCCACCGAGGCTACACCTTC.

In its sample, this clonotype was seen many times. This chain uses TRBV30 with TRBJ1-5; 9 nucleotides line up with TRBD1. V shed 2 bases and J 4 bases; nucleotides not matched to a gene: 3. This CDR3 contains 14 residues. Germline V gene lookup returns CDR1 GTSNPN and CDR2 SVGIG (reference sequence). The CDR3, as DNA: TGTGCCTGGAGTCCAGGACAGGGGAATCAGCCCCAGCATTTT. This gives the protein CAWSPGQGNQPQHF. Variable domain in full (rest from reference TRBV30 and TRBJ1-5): SQTIHQWPATLVQPVGSPLSLECTVEGTSNPNLYWYRQAAGRGLQLLFYSVGIGQISSEVPQNLSASRPQDRQFILSSKKLLLSDSGFYLCAWSPGQGNQPQHFGDGTRLSIL.

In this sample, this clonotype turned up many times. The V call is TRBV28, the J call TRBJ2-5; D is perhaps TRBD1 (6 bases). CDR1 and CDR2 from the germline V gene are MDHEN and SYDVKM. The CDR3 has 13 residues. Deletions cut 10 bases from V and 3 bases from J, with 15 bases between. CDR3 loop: CATHGTNKETQYF. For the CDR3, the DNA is TGTGCCACCCACGGGACAAATAAAGAGACCCAGTACTTC.

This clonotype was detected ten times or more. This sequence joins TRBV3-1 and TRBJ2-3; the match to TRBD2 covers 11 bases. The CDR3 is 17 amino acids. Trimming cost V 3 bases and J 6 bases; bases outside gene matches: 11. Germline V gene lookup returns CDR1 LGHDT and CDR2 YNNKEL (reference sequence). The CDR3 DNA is TGTGCCAGCAGCCACTCAACACTAGCGGGAGTTCCCGATACGCAGTATTTT. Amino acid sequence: CASSHSTLAGVPDTQYF.